What follows describes a single T cell receptor (beta chain). The donors were part of the 120-subject validation cohort, which stood apart from the approximately 630-subject first cohort. Germline V lookup: CDR1 MNHEY, CDR2 SMNVEV (reference sequence). Trimming removed 0 bases at V and 7 bases at J, with 9 bases between. The CDR3 contains 13 residues. Here immunoSEQ multiplex PCR was the method, and the copy in TCRdb shows in-frame clones only, minus some. The sample lists 250,000 to 400,000 clones; approximately 91% were seen once. This sample is part of a study of cytomegalovirus exposure and HLA in healthy donors. The overall study: The same platform used for the approximately 700 first-cohort repertoires was also used for the 120 or so validation repertoires, as a later analysis reported.

Material for sequencing was PBMCs. V and J are TRBV27 and TRBJ1-2, with D possibly being TRBD1 (6 bases). This TCR was sampled from a man aged 30-40 years in good health and CMV-seronegative. The CDR3 DNA reads as TGTGCCAGCAGTTTATCCGCACAGGGTGGCTACACCTTC. Its protein product is CASSLSAQGGYTF.